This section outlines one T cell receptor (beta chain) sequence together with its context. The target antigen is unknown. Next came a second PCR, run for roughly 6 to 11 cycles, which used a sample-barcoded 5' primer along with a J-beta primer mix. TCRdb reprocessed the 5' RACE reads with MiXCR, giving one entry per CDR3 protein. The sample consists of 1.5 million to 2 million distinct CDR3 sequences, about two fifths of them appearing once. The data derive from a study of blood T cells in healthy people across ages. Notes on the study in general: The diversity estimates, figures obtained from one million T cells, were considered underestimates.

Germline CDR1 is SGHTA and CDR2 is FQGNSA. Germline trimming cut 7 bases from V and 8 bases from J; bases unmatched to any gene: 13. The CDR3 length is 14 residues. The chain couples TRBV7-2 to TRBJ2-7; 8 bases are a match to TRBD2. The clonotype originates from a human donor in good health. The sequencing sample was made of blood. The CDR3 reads CASTRAGDSTQQYF. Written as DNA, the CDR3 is TGTGCCAGCACCAGAGCGGGGGATTCTACGCAGCAGTACTTC.